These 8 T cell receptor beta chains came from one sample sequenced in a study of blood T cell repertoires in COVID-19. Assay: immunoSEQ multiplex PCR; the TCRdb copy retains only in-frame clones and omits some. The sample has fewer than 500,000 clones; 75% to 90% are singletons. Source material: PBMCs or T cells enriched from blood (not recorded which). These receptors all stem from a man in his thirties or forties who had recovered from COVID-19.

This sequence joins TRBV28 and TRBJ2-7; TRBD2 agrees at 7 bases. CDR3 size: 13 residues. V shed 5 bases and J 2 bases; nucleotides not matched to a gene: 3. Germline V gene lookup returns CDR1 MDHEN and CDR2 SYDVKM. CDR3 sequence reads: CASSLAAPYEQYF. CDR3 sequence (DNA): TGTGCCAGCAGTCTAGCGGCCCCCTACGAGCAGTACTTC.

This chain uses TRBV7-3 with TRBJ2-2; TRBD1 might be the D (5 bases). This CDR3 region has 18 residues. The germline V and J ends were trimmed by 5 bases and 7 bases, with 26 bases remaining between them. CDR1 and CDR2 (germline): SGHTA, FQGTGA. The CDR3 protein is CASSKWPQLGQRIGELFF. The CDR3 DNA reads TGTGCCAGCAGCAAATGGCCTCAACTTGGACAACGGATCGGGGAGCTGTTTTTT.

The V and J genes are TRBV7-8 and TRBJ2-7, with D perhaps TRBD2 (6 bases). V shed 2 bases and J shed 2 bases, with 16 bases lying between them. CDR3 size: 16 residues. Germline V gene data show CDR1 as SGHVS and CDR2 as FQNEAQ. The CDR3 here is CASSLSWGEAPYEQYF. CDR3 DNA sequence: TGTGCCAGCAGCTTAAGTTGGGGGGAGGCCCCCTACGAGCAGTACTTC.

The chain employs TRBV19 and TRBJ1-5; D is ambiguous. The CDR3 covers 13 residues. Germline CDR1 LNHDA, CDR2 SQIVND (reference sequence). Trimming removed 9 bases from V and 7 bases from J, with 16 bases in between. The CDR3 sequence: CASSFSGVQPQHF. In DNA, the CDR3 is TGTGCCAGCTCCTTTTCGGGTGTCCAGCCCCAGCATTTT.

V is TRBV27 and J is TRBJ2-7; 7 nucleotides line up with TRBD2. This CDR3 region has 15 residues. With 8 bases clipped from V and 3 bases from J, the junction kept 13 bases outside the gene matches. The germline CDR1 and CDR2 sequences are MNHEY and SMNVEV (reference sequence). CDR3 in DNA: TGTGCCAGCTCAGAGGCCAGCGGGATTCTCTACGAGCAGTACTTC. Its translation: CASSEASGILYEQYF.

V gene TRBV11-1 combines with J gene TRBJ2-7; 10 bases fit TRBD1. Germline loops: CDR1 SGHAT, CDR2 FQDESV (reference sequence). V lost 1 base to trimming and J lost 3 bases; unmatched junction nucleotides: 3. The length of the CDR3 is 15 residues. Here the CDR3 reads CASSLEGTGVYEQYF. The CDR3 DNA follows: TGTGCCAGCAGCTTAGAAGGGACAGGGGTCTACGAGCAGTACTTC.

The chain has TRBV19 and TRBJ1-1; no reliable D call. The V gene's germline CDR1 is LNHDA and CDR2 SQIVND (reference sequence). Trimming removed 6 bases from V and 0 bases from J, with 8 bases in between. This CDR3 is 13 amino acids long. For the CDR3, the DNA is TGTGCCAGTAGCCCTCTTATGAACACTGAAGCTTTCTTT. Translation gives CASSPLMNTEAFF. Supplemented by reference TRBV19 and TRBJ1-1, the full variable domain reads DGGITQSPKYLFRKEGQNVTLSCEQNLNHDAMYWYRQDPGQGLRLIYYSQIVNDFQKGDIAEGYSVSREKKESFPLTVTSAQKNPTAFYLCASSPLMNTEAFFGQGTRLTVV.

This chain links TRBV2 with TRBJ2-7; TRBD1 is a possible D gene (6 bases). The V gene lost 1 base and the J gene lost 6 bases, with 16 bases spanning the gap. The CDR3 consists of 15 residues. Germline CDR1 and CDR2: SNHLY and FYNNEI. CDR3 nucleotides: TGTGCCAGCAGTGAAGTTCACAGGGAGATGAGCGAGCAGTACTTC. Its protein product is CASSEVHREMSEQYF.